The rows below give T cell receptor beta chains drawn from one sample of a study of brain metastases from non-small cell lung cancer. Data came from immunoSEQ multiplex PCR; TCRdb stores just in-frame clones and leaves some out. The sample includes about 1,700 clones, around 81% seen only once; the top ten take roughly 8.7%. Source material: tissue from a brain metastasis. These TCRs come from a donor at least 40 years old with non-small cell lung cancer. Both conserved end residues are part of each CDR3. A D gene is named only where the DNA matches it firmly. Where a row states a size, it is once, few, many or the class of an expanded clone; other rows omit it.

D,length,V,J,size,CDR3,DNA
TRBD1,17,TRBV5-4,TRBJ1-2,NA,CTSSSVSTGSLTGGYTF,TGTACCAGCAGCTCCGTCTCGACAGGGTCTCTGACTGGAGGCTACACCTTC
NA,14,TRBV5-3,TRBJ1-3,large,CARSLVPLPNTIYF,TGTGCCAGAAGCTTGGTCCCCTTACCAAACACCATATATTTT
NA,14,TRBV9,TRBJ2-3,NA,CASSVKGSTDTQYF,TGTGCCAGCAGCGTAAAGGGGAGCACAGATACGCAGTATTTT
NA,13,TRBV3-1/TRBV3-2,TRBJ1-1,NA,CASRPDSNTEAFF,TGTGCCAGCAGGCCAGACAGTAACACTGAAGCTTTCTTT
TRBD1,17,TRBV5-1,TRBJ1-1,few,CASSSSGQVSLNTEAFF,TGCGCCAGCAGCTCGAGCGGACAGGTTAGCTTGAACACTGAAGCTTTCTTT
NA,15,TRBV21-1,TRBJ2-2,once,CASSPRARGTGELFF,TGTGCCAGCAGCCCCAGGGCCAGGGGAACCGGGGAGCTGTTTTTT
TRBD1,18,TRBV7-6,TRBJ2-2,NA,CASSLSIRTGGETGELFF,TGTGCCAGCAGCTTGTCAATAAGGACAGGGGGAGAAACCGGGGAGCTGTTTTTT
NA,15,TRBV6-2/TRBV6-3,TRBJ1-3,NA,CASSSGRLSGNTIYF,TGTGCCAGCAGTAGCGGACGGCTCTCTGGAAACACCATATATTTT
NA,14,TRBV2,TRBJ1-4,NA,CAVTGRQTNEKLFF,TGTGCCGTCACAGGGAGACAGACTAATGAAAAACTGTTTTTT
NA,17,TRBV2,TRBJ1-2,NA,CASKCPLLPMKDCGYTF,TGTGCCAGCAAGTGTCCCCTCTTACCGATGAAAGACTGTGGCTACACCTTC
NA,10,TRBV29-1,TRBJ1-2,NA,CSVKDRGYTF,TGCAGCGTTAAAGATCGGGGCTACACCTTC
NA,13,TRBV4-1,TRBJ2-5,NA,CASSPDYQETQYF,TGCGCCAGCAGCCCGGACTATCAAGAGACCCAGTACTTC
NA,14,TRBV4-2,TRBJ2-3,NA,CASSQERATDTQYF,TGTGCCAGCAGCCAAGAGCGGGCTACAGATACGCAGTATTTT
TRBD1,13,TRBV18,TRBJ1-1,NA,CASSPGQDTEAFF,TGTGCCAGCTCACCAGGACAGGACACTGAAGCTTTCTTT
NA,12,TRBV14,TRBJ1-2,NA,CASSQSGNGYTF,TGTGCCAGCAGCCAATCAGGGAATGGCTACACCTTC
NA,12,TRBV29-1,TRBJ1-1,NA,CSVQAGYTEAFF,TGCAGCGTTCAGGCAGGGTACACTGAAGCTTTCTTT
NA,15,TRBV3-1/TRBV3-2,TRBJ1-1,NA,CASSQWPQGVTEAFF,TGTGCCAGCAGCCAATGGCCGCAGGGAGTCACTGAAGCTTTCTTT
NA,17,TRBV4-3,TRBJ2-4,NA,CASSQESTGPLKNIQYF,TGCGCCAGCAGCCAAGAATCAACAGGACCCTTAAAAAACATTCAGTACTTC
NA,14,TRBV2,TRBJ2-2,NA,CASSDESDTGELFF,TGTGCCAGCAGTGACGAGAGCGACACCGGGGAGCTGTTTTTT
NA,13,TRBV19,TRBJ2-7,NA,CASSKRGPYEQYF,TGTGCCAGTAGTAAAAGGGGACCCTACGAGCAGTACTTC
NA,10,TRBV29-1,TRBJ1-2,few,CSVEDYGYTF,TGCAGCGTTGAAGACTATGGCTACACCTTC